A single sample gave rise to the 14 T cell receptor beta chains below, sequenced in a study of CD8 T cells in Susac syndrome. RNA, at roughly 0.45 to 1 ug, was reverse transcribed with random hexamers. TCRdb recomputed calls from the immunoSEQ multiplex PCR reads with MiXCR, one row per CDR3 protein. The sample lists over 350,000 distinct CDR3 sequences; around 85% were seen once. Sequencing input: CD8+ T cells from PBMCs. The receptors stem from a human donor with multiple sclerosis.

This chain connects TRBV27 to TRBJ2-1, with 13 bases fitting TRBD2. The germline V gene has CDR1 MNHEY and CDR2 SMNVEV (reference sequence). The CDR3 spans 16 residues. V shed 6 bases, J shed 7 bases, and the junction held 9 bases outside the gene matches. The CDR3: CASSERLAGGVNEQFF. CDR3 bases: TGTGCCAGCAGCGAGCGACTAGCGGGAGGAGTAAATGAGCAGTTCTTC.

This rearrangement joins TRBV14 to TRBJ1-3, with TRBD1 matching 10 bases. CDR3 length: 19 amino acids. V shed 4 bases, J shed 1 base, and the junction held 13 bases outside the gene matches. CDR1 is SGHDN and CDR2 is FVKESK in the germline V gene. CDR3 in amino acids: CASSLGTGDAVFSGNTIYF. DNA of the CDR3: TGTGCCAGCAGCCTAGGGACAGGGGATGCTGTTTTTTCTGGAAACACCATATATTTT. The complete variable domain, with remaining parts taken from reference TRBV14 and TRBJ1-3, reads EAGVTQFPSHSVIEKGQTVTLRCDPISGHDNLYWYRRVMGKEIKFLLHFVKESKQDESGMPNNRFLAERTGGTYSTLKVQPAELEDSGVYFCASSLGTGDAVFSGNTIYFGEGSWLTVV.

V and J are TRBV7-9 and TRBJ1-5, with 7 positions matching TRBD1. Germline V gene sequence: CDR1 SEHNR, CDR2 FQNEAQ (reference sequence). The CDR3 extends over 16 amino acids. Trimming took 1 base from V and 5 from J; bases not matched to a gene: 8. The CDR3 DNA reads TGTGCCAGCAGCTTAGACAAGGGGCAGGGGGATCAGCCCCAGCATTTT. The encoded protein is CASSLDKGQGDQPQHF.

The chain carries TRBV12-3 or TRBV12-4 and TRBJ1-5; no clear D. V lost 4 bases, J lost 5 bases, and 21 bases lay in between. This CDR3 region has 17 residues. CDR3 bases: TGTGCCAGCAGTTCTCTCCTTGATACAGAACTCCATCAGCCCCAGCATTTT. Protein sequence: CASSSLLDTELHQPQHF.

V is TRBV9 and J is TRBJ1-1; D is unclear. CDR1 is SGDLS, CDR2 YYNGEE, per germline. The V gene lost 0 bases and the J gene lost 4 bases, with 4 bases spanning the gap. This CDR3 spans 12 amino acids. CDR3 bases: TGTGCCAGCAGCGTAGATATCACTGAAGCTTTCTTT. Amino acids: CASSVDITEAFF.

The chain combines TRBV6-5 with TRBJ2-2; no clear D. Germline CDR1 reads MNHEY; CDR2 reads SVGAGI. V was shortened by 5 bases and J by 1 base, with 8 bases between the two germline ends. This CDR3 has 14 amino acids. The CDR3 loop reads CASSENMNTGELFF. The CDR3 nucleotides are TGTGCCAGCAGTGAAAACATGAACACCGGGGAGCTGTTTTTT.

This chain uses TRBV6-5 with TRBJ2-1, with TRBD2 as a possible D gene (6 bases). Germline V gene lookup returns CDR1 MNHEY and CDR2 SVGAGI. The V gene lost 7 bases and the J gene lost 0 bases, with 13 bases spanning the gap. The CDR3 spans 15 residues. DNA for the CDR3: TGTGCCAGCACCGGGACTCTTAGCTCCTACAATGAGCAGTTCTTC. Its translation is CASTGTLSSYNEQFF.

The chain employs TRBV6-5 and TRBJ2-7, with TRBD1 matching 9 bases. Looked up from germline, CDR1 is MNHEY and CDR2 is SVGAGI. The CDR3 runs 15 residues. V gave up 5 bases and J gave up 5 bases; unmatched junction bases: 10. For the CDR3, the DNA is TGTGCCAGCAGTGTACCGGGACAGGGATCCCACGAGCAGTACTTC. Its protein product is CASSVPGQGSHEQYF.

The CDR3 reads CASSQATGPIYEQYF. The DNA of the CDR3 is TGCGCCAGCAGCCAAGCGACGGGACCCATCTACGAGCAGTACTTC. This sequence joins TRBV4-1 and TRBJ2-7; D possibly uses TRBD1 or TRBD2 (5 bases each). The CDR3 length is 15 residues. The germline gives CDR1 MGHRA, CDR2 YSYEKL. V was pared by 1 base and J by 3 bases, with 13 bases between.

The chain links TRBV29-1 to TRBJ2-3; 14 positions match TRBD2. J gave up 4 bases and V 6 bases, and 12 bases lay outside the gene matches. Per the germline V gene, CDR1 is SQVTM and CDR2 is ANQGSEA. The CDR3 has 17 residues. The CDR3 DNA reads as TGCAGCGTGACTCCGTTGACTAGCGGGAGGGGGGCAGATACGCAGTATTTT. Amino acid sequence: CSVTPLTSGRGADTQYF.

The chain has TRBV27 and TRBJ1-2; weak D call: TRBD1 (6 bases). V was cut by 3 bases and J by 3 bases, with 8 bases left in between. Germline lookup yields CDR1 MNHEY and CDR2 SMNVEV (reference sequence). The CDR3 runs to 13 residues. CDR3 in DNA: TGTGCCAGCAGTTTTGGACAGCACTATGGCTACACCTTC. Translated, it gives CASSFGQHYGYTF.

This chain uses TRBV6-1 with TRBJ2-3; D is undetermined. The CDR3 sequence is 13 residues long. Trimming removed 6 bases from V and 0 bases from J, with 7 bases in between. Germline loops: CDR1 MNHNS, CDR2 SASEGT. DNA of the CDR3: TGTGCCAGCAGCTCGGCTAGCACAGATACGCAGTATTTT. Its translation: CASSSASTDTQYF.

CDR3 sequence (DNA): TGCGCCAGCAGCCCCTTGGGGAACCCTAACAATGAGCAGTTCTTC. Residues: CASSPLGNPNNEQFF. The chain carries TRBV5-1 and TRBJ2-1; D unclear. Germline CDR1 is SGHRS and CDR2 is YFSETQ. V was clipped by 4 bases and J by 5 bases, with 16 bases between them. This CDR3 is built from 15 residues.

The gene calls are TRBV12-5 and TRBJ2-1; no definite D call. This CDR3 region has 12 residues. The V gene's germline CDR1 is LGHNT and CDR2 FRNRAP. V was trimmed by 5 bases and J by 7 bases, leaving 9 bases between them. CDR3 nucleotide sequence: TGTGCTAGTGGTACGATCGAGAATGAGCAGTTCTTC. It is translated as CASGTIENEQFF.